This TCR beta chain was captured by sequencing in a study of T-cell memory formation after mild COVID-19. Study at large: TCR clusters showed largely donor specificity.

In this sample, this clonotype turned up many times. Antigen unknown. V was trimmed by 3 bases and J by 0 bases, leaving 3 bases between them. Germline V CDR1 and CDR2: GTSNPN, SVGIG (reference sequence). The CDR3 is 13 amino acids. TCRdb processed the 5' RACE reads anew with MiXCR; each CDR3 protein has one entry. Of under 300,000 distinct CDR3 sequences in the sample, under 8.5% were seen once. Study-level findings and limits: Day 15 to 85 contracting clones showed balanced CD4/CD8; day 15 to 37 expanders favored CD4+. There was no confirmation that second-wave clones peaking on day 37 were SARS-CoV-2 specific.

The chain recombines TRBV30 with TRBJ1-6, with D uncertain. The sequence came from a young man who had mild COVID-19 (a few samples of this study predate the infection). Cell type and time point are not known. Sample: PBMCs or a T cell subset sorted from them (not recorded which). The CDR3 is CAWSSSYNSPLHF. Here the CDR3 DNA reads TGTGCCTGGAGCAGCTCCTATAATTCACCCCTCCACTTT.